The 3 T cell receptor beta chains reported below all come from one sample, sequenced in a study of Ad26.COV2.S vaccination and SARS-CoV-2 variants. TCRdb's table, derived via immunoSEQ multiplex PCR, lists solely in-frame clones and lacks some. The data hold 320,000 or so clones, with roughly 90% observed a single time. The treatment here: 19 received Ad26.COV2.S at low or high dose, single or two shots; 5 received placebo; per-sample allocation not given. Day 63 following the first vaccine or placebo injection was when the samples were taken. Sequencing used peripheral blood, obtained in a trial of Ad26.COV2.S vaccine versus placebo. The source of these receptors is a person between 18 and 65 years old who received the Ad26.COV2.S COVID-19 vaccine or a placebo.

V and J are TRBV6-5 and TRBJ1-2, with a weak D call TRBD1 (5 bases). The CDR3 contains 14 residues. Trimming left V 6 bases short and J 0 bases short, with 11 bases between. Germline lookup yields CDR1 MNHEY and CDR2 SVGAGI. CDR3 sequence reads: CASRAGMTNYGYTF. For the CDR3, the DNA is TGTGCCAGCAGAGCAGGGATGACTAACTATGGCTACACCTTC.

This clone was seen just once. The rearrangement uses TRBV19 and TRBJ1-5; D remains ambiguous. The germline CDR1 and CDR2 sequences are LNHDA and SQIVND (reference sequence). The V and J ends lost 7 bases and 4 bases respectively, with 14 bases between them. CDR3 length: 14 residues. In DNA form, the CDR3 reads TGTGCCAGTACTCCTCTGGGGAGTAATCAGCCCCAGCATTTT. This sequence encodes CASTPLGSNQPQHF.

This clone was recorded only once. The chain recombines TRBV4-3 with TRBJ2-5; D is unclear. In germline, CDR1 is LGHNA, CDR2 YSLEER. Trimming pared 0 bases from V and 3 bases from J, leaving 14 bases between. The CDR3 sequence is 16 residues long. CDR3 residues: CASSQDLTGPKETQYF. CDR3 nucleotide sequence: TGCGCCAGCAGCCAAGATTTAACCGGCCCTAAAGAGACCCAGTACTTC.